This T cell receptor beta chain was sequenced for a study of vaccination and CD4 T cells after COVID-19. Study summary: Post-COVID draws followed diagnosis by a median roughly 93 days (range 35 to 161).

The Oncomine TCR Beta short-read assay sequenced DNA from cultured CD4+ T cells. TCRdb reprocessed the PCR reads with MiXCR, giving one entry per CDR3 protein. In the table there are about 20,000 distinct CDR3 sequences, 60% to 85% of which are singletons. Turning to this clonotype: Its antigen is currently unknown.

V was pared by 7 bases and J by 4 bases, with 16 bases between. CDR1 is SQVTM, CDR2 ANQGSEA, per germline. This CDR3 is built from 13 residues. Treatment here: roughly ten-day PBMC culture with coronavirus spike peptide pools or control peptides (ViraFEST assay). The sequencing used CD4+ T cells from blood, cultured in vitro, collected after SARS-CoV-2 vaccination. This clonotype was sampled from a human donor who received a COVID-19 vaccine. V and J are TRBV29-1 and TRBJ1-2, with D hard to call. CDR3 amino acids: CSAVPMGSYGYTF. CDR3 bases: TGCAGCGCCGTCCCCATGGGGTCCTATGGCTACACCTTC.